This T cell receptor (beta chain) was observed in a study of blood T cell repertoires in COVID-19. For the study at large: From the United States, Italy and Spain came samples of acute and convalescent COVID-19. Nucleic acid was either cDNA or gDNA, and it came from T cells, B-cell-depleted T cells, or PBMCs.

Repertoires were generated with immunoSEQ multiplex PCR, while TCRdb's copy carries only in-frame clones and drops some. In the table there are around 310,000 clones, about 91% of which are singletons. Trimming at V came to 5 bases and at J to 4 bases, leaving 5 bases not matched to a gene. The CDR3 runs to 14 residues. Germline V CDR1 and CDR2: SEHNR, FQNEAQ (reference sequence). Participants were aged about 18 to 100 years from more than 20 US areas. The clonotype originates from a woman aged 40 to 49 who had recovered from COVID-19. What was sequenced was PBMCs or T cells enriched from blood (not recorded which). This chain uses TRBV7-9 with TRBJ1-5, with 7 bases lining up with TRBD1. CDR3 bases: TGTGCCAGCAGCCGAGGGACAGAAAATCAGCCCCAGCATTTT. Translating gives CASSRGTENQPQHF.